The clone carrying this T cell receptor beta chain was found many times. What it binds is unknown. This entry belongs to a study of spatial heterogeneity in lung cancer. Study as a whole: A consistent excess of beta-chain over alpha-chain sequences was detected.

Time point denoted: sample taken at primary tumor resection. Whole RNA obtained from tumor, nontumor lung or frozen PBMC underwent sequencing without sorting. Samples came from roughly 75 TRACERx patients with untreated early-stage lung cancer. Study conclusions and caveats: Among blood samples, ubiquitous expanded tumor TCRs appeared more at resection than at follow-up.

The germline V and J ends were trimmed by 5 bases and 6 bases, with 11 bases remaining between them. Looked up from germline, CDR1 is SGHRS and CDR2 is YFSETQ. The CDR3 totals 12 residues. TCRdb ran MiXCR on the 5' RACE reads and lists one entry per CDR3 protein. The sample has tens of thousands of distinct CDR3 sequences; around an eighth are singletons. This sample comprised PBMCs, obtained at surgery. The chain combines TRBV5-1 with TRBJ1-1, with D perhaps matching TRBD1 (5 bases). The clonotype originates from a male donor with early-stage non-small cell lung cancer. The CDR3 loop is CASRLTQAEAFF. In DNA, the CDR3 is TGCGCCAGCAGGTTGACACAGGCTGAAGCTTTCTTT.